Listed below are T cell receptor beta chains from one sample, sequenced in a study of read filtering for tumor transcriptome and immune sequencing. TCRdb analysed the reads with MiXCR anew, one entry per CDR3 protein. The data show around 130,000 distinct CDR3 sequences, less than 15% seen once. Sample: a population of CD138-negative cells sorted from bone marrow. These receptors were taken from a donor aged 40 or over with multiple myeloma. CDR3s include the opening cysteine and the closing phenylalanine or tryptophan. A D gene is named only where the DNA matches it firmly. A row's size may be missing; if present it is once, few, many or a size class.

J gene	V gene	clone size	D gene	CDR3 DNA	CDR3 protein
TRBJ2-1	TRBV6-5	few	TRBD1	TGTGCCAGCAGTTCCCTCGGACAGGTGACCCTCTACAATGAGCAGTTCTTC	CASSSLGQVTLYNEQFF
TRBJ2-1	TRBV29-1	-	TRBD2	TGCAGCGCCTACTCCGGGACTACCTACAATGAGCAGTTCTTC	CSAYSGTTYNEQFF
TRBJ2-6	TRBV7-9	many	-	TGTGCCAGCAGCTCGCGTATCTCTGGGGCCAACGTCCTGACTTTC	CASSSRISGANVLTF
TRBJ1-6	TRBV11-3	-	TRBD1	TGTGCCAGCAGCTTAGAGGGACAGTCTAATTCACCCCTCCACTTT	CASSLEGQSNSPLHF
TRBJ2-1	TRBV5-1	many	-	TGCGCCAGCGCCTCCCCCCGGGTTGGCAATGAGCAGTTCTTC	CASASPRVGNEQFF
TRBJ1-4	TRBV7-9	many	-	TGTGCCAGCAGCCCCTGGGCGCAGGGAGGGAATGAAAAACTGTTTTTT	CASSPWAQGGNEKLFF
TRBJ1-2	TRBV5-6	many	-	TGTGCCAGCAGCTCCGGGCCATCGGACTATGGCTACACCTTC	CASSSGPSDYGYTF
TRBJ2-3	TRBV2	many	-	TGTGCCAGCAGTGCTGGCACAGATACGCAGTATTTT	CASSAGTDTQYF
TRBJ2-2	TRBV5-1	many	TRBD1	TGCGCCAGCAGCCCGGACAGGGGTAACACCGGGGAGCTGTTTTTT	CASSPDRGNTGELFF
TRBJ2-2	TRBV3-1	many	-	TGTGCCAGCAGCCCCCACCTTGGGGATCGGGAGCTGTTTTTT	CASSPHLGDRELFF
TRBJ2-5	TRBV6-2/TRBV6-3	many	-	TGTGCCAGCAGTTGGGTAAACCAAGAGACCCAGTACTTC	CASSWVNQETQYF
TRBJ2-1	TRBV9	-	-	TGTGCTAGCAGCCTATGGGGGCCGGGGTACAAAGAGCAGTTCTTC	CASSLWGPGYKEQFF
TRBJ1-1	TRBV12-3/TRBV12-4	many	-	TGTGCCAGCAGTAGTCGGGGCGCTGAAGCTTTCTTT	CASSSRGAEAFF
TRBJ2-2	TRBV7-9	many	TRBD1	TGTGCCAGCAGCCGGGACAGCCGCACCGGGGAGCTGTTTTTT	CASSRDSRTGELFF
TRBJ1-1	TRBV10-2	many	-	TGCGCCAGCAGTGTACAGGAGGGGAACACTGAAGCTTTCTTT	CASSVQEGNTEAFF
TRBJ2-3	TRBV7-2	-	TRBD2	TGTGCCAGCAGCGCCGAACTAGCGGGAGTCGCAGATACGCAGTATTTT	CASSAELAGVADTQYF
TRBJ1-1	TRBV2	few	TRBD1	TGTGCCAGCACCTTAGCGGGCAGGGGGCGGAACACTGAAGCTTTCTTT	CASTLAGRGRNTEAFF
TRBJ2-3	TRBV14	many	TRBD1	TGTGCCAGCAGCACCTTAACAGGGGGAAGCACAGATACGCAGTATTTT	CASSTLTGGSTDTQYF
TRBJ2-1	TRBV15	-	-	TGTGCCTCCAGCAGAGCCAGGACTGACGATGAGCAGTTCTTC	CASSRARTDDEQFF
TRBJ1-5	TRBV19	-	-	TGTGCCAGTAGTATCAGTCCAGACTTTTATAGCAATCAGCCCCAGCATTTT	CASSISPDFYSNQPQHF
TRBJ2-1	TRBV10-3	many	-	TGTGCCATCAGTGATTCACCGTCTAACAATGAGCAGTTCTTC	CAISDSPSNNEQFF
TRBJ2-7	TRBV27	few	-	TGTGCCAGCAGTTTAATAGGACAGCCACTTCCTCGAGAGCAGTACTTC	CASSLIGQPLPREQYF
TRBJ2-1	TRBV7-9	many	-	TGTGCCAGCGAATCCACCCATACTTACAATGAGCAGTTCTTC	CASESTHTYNEQFF
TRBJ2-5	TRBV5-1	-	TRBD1	TGCGCCAGCAGCGTGGGGACAGGGTACCAGGGGGAGACCCAGCACTTC	CASSVGTGYQGETQHF
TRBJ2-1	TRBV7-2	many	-	TGTGCCAGCAGCTTAGCCGGCCGGAGGGGGCGGGAGGTCTCCAATGAGCAGTTCTTC	CASSLAGRRGREVSNEQFF
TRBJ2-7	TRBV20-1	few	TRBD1	TGCAGTGCTAGAGGGCGGACAGGGTTCTCCTACGAGCAGTACTTC	CSARGRTGFSYEQYF
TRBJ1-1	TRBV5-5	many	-	TGTGCCAGCAGCTTGGTGGGGACAAGAGATGAAGCTTTCTTT	CASSLVGTRDEAFF